The rows below give T cell receptor beta chains drawn from one sample of a study of T cell repertoires in cytomegalovirus infection. TCRdb redid the calling of the reads with MiXCR, one entry per CDR3 protein. Of around 630,000 distinct CDR3 sequences listed, roughly 26% are singletons. The source material was CD8+ T cells from PBMCs. The receptor source for this set is a human donor in good health (CMV status not recorded). Some clones in this sample may be carry-over from other donors' samples. Both conserved end residues are part of each CDR3. The D gene is left open where the match is weak. Only some rows state a clone size, as once, few, many or a class for expanded clones.

few,TRBV3-1,TRBJ2-3,TRBD2,CASSPLAGYTDTQYF,TGTGCCAGCAGCCCACTAGCGGGTTACACAGATACGCAGTATTTT
.,TRBV2,TRBJ2-7,.,CASSETASGGYEQYF,TGTGCCAGCAGTGAAACGGCTAGTGGAGGATACGAGCAGTACTTC
.,TRBV6-2/TRBV6-3,TRBJ2-3,.,CASSYPVKGPRIGSDTQYF,TGTGCCAGCAGTTACCCGGTGAAGGGGCCAAGGATAGGATCAGATACGCAGTATTTT
many,TRBV2,TRBJ2-1,TRBD2,CASSGGEGPYNEQFF,TGTGCCAGCAGTGGGGGGGAGGGGCCTTACAATGAGCAGTTCTTC
many,TRBV6-1,TRBJ1-3,TRBD1,CASYLRRGQGVYTIYF,TGTGCCAGCTATCTCCGGCGGGGACAGGGGGTCTACACCATATATTTT
.,TRBV28,TRBJ1-3,TRBD1,CASSTGTGIPGNTIYF,TGTGCCAGCAGTACCGGGACAGGCATACCTGGAAACACCATATATTTT
few,TRBV12-3/TRBV12-4,TRBJ2-2,.,CASSLGRNGELFF,TGTGCCAGCAGTTTAGGTCGCAACGGGGAGCTGTTTTTT
.,TRBV5-5,TRBJ1-5,.,CASSFEVYQPQHF,TGTGCCAGCAGCTTCGAAGTTTATCAGCCCCAGCATTTT
many,TRBV7-6,TRBJ1-1,.,CASSPLVNTEAFF,TGTGCCAGCAGCCCGTTGGTCAACACTGAAGCTTTCTTT
.,TRBV6-1,TRBJ2-7,.,CASSDWGRGVEQYF,TGTGCCAGCAGTGATTGGGGCAGGGGAGTCGAGCAGTACTTC
.,TRBV20-1,TRBJ1-2,.,CSARDPYTF,TGCAGTGCTAGAGATCCCTACACCTTC
few,TRBV28,TRBJ2-3,TRBD2,CASSLPTSGGASTDTQYF,TGTGCCAGCAGTTTACCCACTAGCGGGGGGGCCTCCACAGATACGCAGTATTTT
.,TRBV10-2,TRBJ2-1,.,CASGKTEQFF,TGCGCCAGTGGTAAGACTGAGCAGTTCTTC
many,TRBV7-8,TRBJ2-2,TRBD2,CASSPRGGPTGELFF,TGTGCCAGCAGCCCCCGGGGGGGCCCCACCGGGGAGCTGTTTTTT
.,TRBV7-4,TRBJ2-2,.,CASSLSSVLANTGELFF,TGTGCCAGCAGCTTATCAAGTGTGCTGGCGAACACCGGGGAGCTGTTTTTT
.,TRBV28,TRBJ1-6,.,CASTPLNGGNSPLHF,TGTGCCAGCACCCCCCTAAATGGGGGAAATTCACCCCTCCACTTT
.,TRBV20-1,TRBJ2-7,.,CSATSDGDGEQYF,TGCAGTGCTACCTCGGACGGAGATGGCGAGCAGTACTTC
many,TRBV7-8,TRBJ2-3,.,CASSPRWAGGGPDTQYF,TGTGCCAGCAGCCCTCGATGGGCGGGCGGGGGCCCAGATACGCAGTATTTT
.,TRBV15,TRBJ1-2,.,CATSRDLGAPVDGYTF,TGTGCCACCAGCAGAGATTTGGGGGCCCCGGTCGATGGCTACACCTTC
.,TRBV14,TRBJ2-1,.,CASSQEGAWWQFF,TGTGCCAGCAGCCAAGAAGGGGCCTGGTGGCAGTTCTTC
.,TRBV6-4,TRBJ2-1,.,CASSDPTSSYNEQFF,TGTGCCAGCAGTGACCCCACGAGCTCCTACAATGAGCAGTTCTTC
many,TRBV25-1,TRBJ2-1,.,CASSEWEQFF,TGTGCCAGCAGTGAATGGGAGCAGTTCTTC
.,TRBV6-5,TRBJ1-5,.,CASSYDSSNQPQHF,TGTGCCAGCAGTTACGACAGTAGCAATCAGCCCCAGCATTTT
many,TRBV28,TRBJ1-5,.,CASSFRRVFNQPQHF,TGTGCCAGCAGTTTTCGGAGGGTTTTCAATCAGCCCCAGCATTTT
few,TRBV19,TRBJ2-1,TRBD2,CASSIFGSGSDNEQFF,TGTGCCAGTAGTATCTTTGGTAGCGGGAGCGACAATGAGCAGTTCTTC
.,TRBV7-9,TRBJ2-3,TRBD1,CAGGQGRRDTQYF,TGTGCCGGCGGACAGGGGAGAAGAGATACGCAGTATTTT
.,TRBV20-1,TRBJ2-3,TRBD2,CSARDRLAGLPTDTQYF,TGCAGTGCTAGAGATAGACTAGCGGGGCTCCCCACAGATACGCAGTATTTT
.,TRBV28,TRBJ2-5,TRBD1,CASSFSGQEYQETQYF,TGTGCCAGCAGTTTCTCTGGACAGGAGTACCAAGAGACCCAGTACTTC
few,TRBV9,TRBJ2-2,.,CASSDRFGPGELFF,TGTGCCAGCAGCGACCGCTTTGGGCCGGGGGAGCTGTTTTTT
.,TRBV2,TRBJ2-5,.,CASSVDLGSAETQYF,TGTGCCAGCAGTGTGGACTTGGGGTCTGCAGAGACCCAGTACTTC
few,TRBV2,TRBJ2-2,.,CASSGDNAGELFF,TGTGCCAGCAGTGGTGACAATGCCGGGGAGCTGTTTTTT
.,TRBV19,TRBJ2-1,.,CASETGGDYNEQFF,TGTGCCAGTGAGACGGGGGGCGATTACAATGAGCAGTTCTTC
.,TRBV10-2,TRBJ1-1,.,CASNGMNTEAFF,TGCGCCAGCAATGGCATGAACACTGAAGCTTTCTTT
.,TRBV5-8,TRBJ2-1,TRBD2,CASSLEGLASYNEQFF,TGTGCCAGCAGCTTGGAGGGACTAGCGAGCTACAATGAGCAGTTCTTC
few,TRBV19,TRBJ1-6,TRBD1,CASSRQGTNSPLHF,TGTGCCAGTAGCCGACAGGGGACCAACTCACCCCTCCACTTT
.,TRBV6-1,TRBJ2-2,.,CASSESGPWNTGELFF,TGTGCCAGCAGTGAAAGTGGGCCTTGGAACACCGGGGAGCTGTTTTTT
many,TRBV6-2/TRBV6-3,TRBJ1-1,.,CASSYSIGENTEAFF,TGTGCCAGCAGTTACTCGATAGGTGAGAACACTGAAGCTTTCTTT
many,TRBV28,TRBJ2-5,TRBD1,CASSLGGFETQYF,TGTGCCAGCAGCTTAGGGGGCTTCGAGACCCAGTACTTC
many,TRBV7-9,TRBJ2-1,TRBD2,CASSSPSLAGGQFF,TGTGCCAGCAGCTCGCCTTCGCTAGCGGGGGGCCAGTTCTTC
few,TRBV20-1,TRBJ2-7,.,CSARGGKYEQYF,TGCAGTGCTAGGGGGGGAAAATACGAGCAGTACTTC
.,TRBV2,TRBJ2-7,.,CASIYRVSEQYF,TGTGCCAGCATATACAGGGTTAGCGAGCAGTACTTC
many,TRBV7-6,TRBJ2-3,.,CASSLMWGTDTQYF,TGTGCCAGCAGCTTAATGTGGGGCACGGATACGCAGTATTTT
.,TRBV2,TRBJ2-2,TRBD2,CASSGRGDFGELFF,TGTGCCAGCAGTGGGCGGGGGGACTTCGGGGAGCTGTTTTTT